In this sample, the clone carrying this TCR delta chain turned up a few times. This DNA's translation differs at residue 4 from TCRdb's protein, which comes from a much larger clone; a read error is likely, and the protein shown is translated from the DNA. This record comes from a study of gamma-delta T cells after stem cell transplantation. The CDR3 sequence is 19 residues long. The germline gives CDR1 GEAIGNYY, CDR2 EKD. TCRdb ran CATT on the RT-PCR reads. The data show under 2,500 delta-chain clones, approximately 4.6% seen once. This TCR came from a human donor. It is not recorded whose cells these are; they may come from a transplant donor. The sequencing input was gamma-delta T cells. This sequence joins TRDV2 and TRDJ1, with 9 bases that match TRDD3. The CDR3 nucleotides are TGTGCCTGTGGCACCGTAAGGGGGATACTTTCAACTTGGGCCGATAAACTCATCTTT. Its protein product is CACGTVRGILSTWADKLIF.